The 18 T cell receptor beta chains below come from one sample, sequenced in a study of blood T cell repertoires in COVID-19. Some clones are missing from TCRdb's copy, which holds only in-frame ones; the method was immunoSEQ multiplex PCR. This table holds fewer than 700,000 clones, about 88% found once. Material: peripheral blood. The receptors were gathered from a woman between 50 and 59 years old with COVID-19, enrolled during active disease.

The chain links TRBV5-6 to TRBJ2-3; D gene unclear. Per the germline V gene, CDR1 is SGHDT and CDR2 is YYEEEE. V lost 0 bases and J 2 bases, leaving 16 bases between the germline ends. The CDR3 runs to 17 residues. CDR3 residues: CASSLAYVPLTTDTQYF. The CDR3 nucleotides read TGTGCCAGCAGCTTGGCCTATGTCCCTCTTACCACAGATACGCAGTATTTT.

The chain uses TRBV29-1 and TRBJ2-2; 10 nucleotides line up with TRBD2. Germline CDR1 reads SQVTM; CDR2 reads ANQGSEA. Germline trimming cut 6 bases from V and 2 bases from J; bases unmatched to any gene: 6. The CDR3 sequence is 15 residues long. The CDR3 DNA reads as TGCAGCGTGGCTAGCGGGGGCCCTAACACCGGGGAGCTGTTTTTT. Translation: CSVASGGPNTGELFF.

The V and J genes are TRBV13 and TRBJ2-7; 9 bases are shared with TRBD1. V gave up 4 bases and J gave up 7 bases; unmatched junction bases: 8. This CDR3 comprises 14 residues. Germline CDR1 is PRHDT and CDR2 is FYEKMQ (reference sequence). The CDR3 DNA is TGTGCCAGCAGCTGGGGGACAGGGTCTCGGGAGCAGTACTTC. Its protein product is CASSWGTGSREQYF.

The V call is TRBV11-1, the J call TRBJ2-5; tentatively, D is TRBD1 (5 bases). V was clipped by 6 bases and J by 5 bases, with 19 bases between them. The CDR3 spans 15 residues. Per germline, CDR1 SGHAT and CDR2 FQDESV (reference sequence). The DNA of the CDR3 is TGTGCCAGCAGAAAGGTATCGTCAGGGATGGAGACCCAGTACTTC. Translation: CASRKVSSGMETQYF.

To note about this clone: The same CDR3 also results from other DNA sequences found in this sample. The chain is built from TRBV10-3 and TRBJ1-2, with TRBD1 matching over 9 bases. V gave up 5 bases and J gave up 5 bases; unmatched junction bases: 3. Looked up from germline, CDR1 is ENHRY and CDR2 is SYGVKD. The CDR3 consists of 13 residues. CDR3 amino acids: CAISPGTGYGYTF. CDR3 DNA: TGTGCCATCAGTCCAGGGACAGGGTATGGCTACACCTTC.

The chain employs TRBV11-2 and TRBJ1-2; TRBD1 agrees at 7 bases. CDR3 size: 13 residues. Germline CDR1 and CDR2: SGHAT and FQNNGV. V lost 5 bases and J lost 5; bases outside the gene matches: 5. CDR3 sequence reads: CASSLQGKYGYTF. CDR3 bases: TGTGCCAGCAGCCTACAGGGGAAGTATGGCTACACCTTC.

The chain has TRBV27 and TRBJ2-6; 8 nucleotides agree with TRBD1. The CDR3 length is 13 residues. Germline values: CDR1 MNHEY, CDR2 SMNVEV (reference sequence). Unmatched junction bases numbered 13, after V lost 8 bases and J lost 16 bases. The CDR3 loop reads CASSTAYRDRLTF. CDR3 sequence (DNA): TGTGCCAGCTCGACCGCCTACCGGGACAGGCTGACTTTC.

The DNA for the CDR3 is TGTGCCAGCAGCCAAGGGGGGGGAAGCTCCTACGAGCAGTACTTC. As protein: CASSQGGGSSYEQYF. This chain connects TRBV3-1 (or the pseudogene TRBV3-2) to TRBJ2-7, with TRBD2 identical over 7 bases. The germline CDR1 and CDR2 sequences are LGHDT and YNNKEL (reference sequence). The CDR3 covers 15 residues. V shed 1 base, J shed 0 bases, and the junction held 3 bases outside the gene matches.

The V call is TRBV28, the J call TRBJ1-2; 10 bases are a match to TRBD1. Trimming took 8 bases from V and 4 from J; bases not matched to a gene: 7. The germline CDR1 and CDR2 sequences are MDHEN and SYDVKM. This CDR3 has 14 amino acids. In DNA form, the CDR3 reads TGTGCCAGCCGCGGGACAGGGGCACGCTATGGCTACACCTTC. Protein sequence: CASRGTGARYGYTF.

V gene TRBV7-2 combines with J gene TRBJ1-2, with a possible D match to TRBD1 (5 bases). The CDR3 totals 14 residues. Trimming pared 2 bases from V and 5 bases from J, leaving 12 bases between. The V gene's germline CDR1 is SGHTA and CDR2 FQGNSA. In DNA form, the CDR3 reads TGTGCCAGCAGCTTAAAGGAGGGACCATATGGCTACACCTTC. Encoded protein: CASSLKEGPYGYTF.

V usage is TRBV25-1 and J usage is TRBJ2-5; D perhaps matches TRBD1 (6 bases). The V end was cut by 3 bases, the J end by 7 bases, with 12 bases between. The CDR3 runs to 13 residues. Germline CDR1 is MGHDK and CDR2 is SYGVNS. The CDR3 protein is CASSEGHFGTQYF. In DNA, the CDR3 is TGTGCCAGCAGTGAGGGACATTTCGGGACCCAGTACTTC.

The V and J genes are TRBV19 and TRBJ1-4, with D perhaps matching TRBD1 (5 bases). The CDR3 contains 15 residues. The germline gives CDR1 LNHDA, CDR2 SQIVND (reference sequence). Trimming took off 7 bases at V and 6 bases at J, with 18 bases between the two ends. The CDR3 sequence is CASTPKGGGDEKLFF. The CDR3 DNA reads TGTGCCAGTACCCCTAAGGGAGGAGGGGATGAAAAACTGTTTTTT.

The chain couples TRBV6-5 to TRBJ1-2; D may be TRBD1 (5 bases). V was shortened by 9 bases and J by 2 bases, with 16 bases between the two germline ends. This CDR3 contains 14 residues. Germline V gene data show CDR1 as MNHEY and CDR2 as SVGAGI. This CDR3 reads CASSHEGRNYGYTF. The CDR3 DNA follows: TGTGCCAGTTCCCACGAGGGGAGGAACTATGGCTACACCTTC.

The rearrangement links TRBV6-5 to TRBJ1-4, with a possible D match to TRBD1 (6 bases). The germline V gene has CDR1 MNHEY and CDR2 SVGAGI. This CDR3 comprises 14 residues. Between the trimmed V and J ends, which lost 2 bases and 7 bases, there was a span of 11 bases. The CDR3: CASSYRQASEKLFF. CDR3 DNA sequence: TGTGCCAGCAGTTACAGACAGGCCAGTGAAAAACTGTTTTTT.

This chain links TRBV6-1 with TRBJ1-5; TRBD1 might be the D (5 bases). With 2 bases removed from V and 7 bases from J, the gap between germline ends came to 18 bases. The CDR3 spans 16 residues. In germline, CDR1 is MNHNS, CDR2 SASEGT. CDR3 DNA: TGTGCCAGCAGTGAAACGGTTGGGGGAGGAGGACAGCCCCAGCATTTT. Residues: CASSETVGGGGQPQHF.

CDR3 nucleotides: TGTGCCAGCAGTTTGGGCCCGAACACTGAAGCTTTCTTT. Translation gives CASSLGPNTEAFF. V is TRBV28 and J is TRBJ1-1; no reliable D call. Germline CDR1 reads MDHEN; CDR2 reads SYDVKM. The CDR3 totals 13 residues. Trimming pared 3 bases from V and 1 base from J, leaving 6 bases between.

The CDR3: CASSRTENYGYTF. DNA for the CDR3: TGCGCCAGCAGTAGGACAGAGAACTATGGCTACACCTTC. The chain combines TRBV10-2 with TRBJ1-2, with D perhaps TRBD1 (6 bases). Germline-derived CDR1 and CDR2 are WSHSY and SAAADI. The CDR3 loop spans 13 amino acids. Trimming cost V 5 bases and J 2 bases, with 9 bases left between them.

This chain links TRBV3-1 (or the pseudogene TRBV3-2) with TRBJ1-1; 11 bases map to TRBD1. Germline-derived CDR1 and CDR2 are LGHDT and YNNKEL (reference sequence). The CDR3 runs to 16 residues. V shed 4 bases and J 3 bases; nucleotides not matched to a gene: 7. The CDR3 is CASSPGQGARDTEAFF. The CDR3 nucleotides read TGTGCCAGCAGCCCCGGACAGGGGGCACGGGACACTGAAGCTTTCTTT.